This T cell receptor beta chain was recorded in a study of T cells in Graves' hyperthyroidism and ophthalmopathy. TCR beta CDR3 regions were amplified from RNA transcripts. A set of HTBI primers served as the primers for a first-round RT-PCR of the TCR CDR3. Using its own MiXCR run on the multiplex PCR reads, TCRdb lists one record per CDR3 protein. The profile shows roughly 420,000 distinct CDR3 sequences, approximately 14% of them singletons. This CDR3 is 17 amino acids long. Germline CDR1 is DFQATT and CDR2 is SNEGSKA (reference sequence). V shed 1 base, J shed 0 bases, and the junction held 8 bases outside the gene matches.

The sample consisted of blood. The source is a woman aged 18-29 years with Graves' hyperthyroidism. The chain recombines TRBV20-1 with TRBJ1-4, with 7 positions matching TRBD1. CDR3 protein: CSARGQGRATTNEKLFF. The CDR3 DNA sequence: TGCAGTGCTAGAGGACAGGGCAGGGCGACAACTAATGAAAAACTGTTTTTT.